Below, 30 T cell receptor beta chains from the same sample are listed, as sequenced in a study of metastatic and nonmetastatic thyroid tumors. TCRdb reassembled clones from the PCR reads with MiXCR. The sample lists tens of thousands of clones; roughly 22% were seen once. Patients were all untreated before their thyroid surgery. The sample comprised adjacent normal tissue. The receptors derive from a female donor with papillary thyroid cancer or a benign thyroid nodule (not recorded which). Some clones in this sample may be carry-over from other donors' samples.

As DNA, the CDR3 is TGTGCCAGCAGCTTAAGCGGGGGCTACGAGCAGTACTTC. This encodes CASSLSGGYEQYF. The gene calls are TRBV7-2 and TRBJ2-7, with 8 bases fitting TRBD2. Germline lookup yields CDR1 SGHTA and CDR2 FQGNSA. The trim removed 2 bases at V and 3 bases at J, leaving 0 bases unmatched. The CDR3 loop spans 13 amino acids.

This clone was recorded at least ten times. The chain is built from TRBV30 and TRBJ2-3; TRBD1 aligns across 8 bases. This CDR3 contains 14 residues. The germline V gene has CDR1 GTSNPN and CDR2 SVGIG (reference sequence). V lost 2 bases and J lost 4; bases outside the gene matches: 5. This CDR3 is CAWSIGQGPDTQYF. The CDR3 bases are TGTGCCTGGAGTATAGGACAGGGACCAGATACGCAGTATTTT.

This clone rates as medium-sized. The CDR3 protein is CASADRVTLEQYF. CDR3 in DNA: TGTGCCAGCGCGGACAGGGTAACCCTCGAGCAGTACTTC. The rearrangement links TRBV2 to TRBJ2-7, with 8 bases fitting TRBD1. The germline V gene has CDR1 SNHLY and CDR2 FYNNEI. J was trimmed by 6 bases and V by 8 bases; bases with no gene match: 9. The CDR3 consists of 13 residues.

This clone was seen only a few times. A much larger clonotype is one base distant, so this may be a read error. Other nucleotide sequences from this sample produce the same CDR3. The rearrangement uses TRBV7-9 and TRBJ2-1, with D possibly matching TRBD1 (5 bases). This CDR3 comprises 15 residues. Germline V gives CDR1 SEHNR, CDR2 FQNEAQ (reference sequence). CDR3 sequence reads: CASSFDDRSYNEQFF. CDR3 bases: TGCGCCAGCAGCTTTGACGACAGATCCTACAATGAGCAGTTCTTC.

With regard to this clone: The conserved phenylalanine or tryptophan normally closing the CDR3 is absent here, so this likely arose from a read error. The chain is built from TRBV2 and TRBJ1-6; weak D call: TRBD1 (6 bases). The V end lost 5 bases, the J end lost 5 bases, and 22 bases lay between the germline ends. Germline V gene data show CDR1 as SNHLY and CDR2 as FYNNEI. The CDR3 is made up of 18 amino acids. The CDR3 protein is CASSLRLGAPLDNSPLHS. The CDR3 DNA reads TGTGCCAGCAGTCTCCGTCTGGGGGCCCCCCTCGATAATTCACCCCTCCACTCT.

This clone is categorized as medium-sized. The chain combines TRBV6-5 with TRBJ1-2; D possibly corresponds to TRBD1 (5 bases). The CDR3 runs 17 residues. Germline assignment: CDR1 MNHEY and CDR2 SVGAGI. Trimming cost V 0 bases and J 0 bases, with 14 bases left between them. The CDR3 DNA follows: TGTGCCAGCAGTTACTCTGGGGGAGCCCCGACTAACTATGGCTACACCTTC. Residues: CASSYSGGAPTNYGYTF.

V usage is TRBV27 and J usage is TRBJ2-7; D gene uncertain. The CDR3 spans 13 residues. V was cut by 6 bases and J by 0 bases, with 9 bases left in between. Germline V lookup: CDR1 MNHEY, CDR2 SMNVEV (reference sequence). CDR3 amino acids: CASSKEVSYEQYF. The CDR3 region has the DNA TGTGCCAGCAGCAAAGAGGTCTCCTACGAGCAGTACTTC.

This clone has at least ten counts. The V and J genes are TRBV11-3 and TRBJ1-1; no clear D. Trimming pared 5 bases from V and 4 bases from J, leaving 8 bases between. The CDR3 has 12 amino acids. Germline-derived CDR1 and CDR2 are SGHNT and YENEEA. CDR3 amino acids: CASSPIGTEAFF. The CDR3 DNA follows: TGTGCCAGCAGCCCCATTGGCACTGAAGCTTTCTTT.

J is TRBJ1-6 and V is TRBV30; the match to TRBD1 covers 9 bases. This CDR3 is built from 13 residues. The V segment lost 1 base and the J segment 17 bases; nucleotides outside the gene matches: 9. Germline V gene data show CDR1 as GTSNPN and CDR2 as SVGIG (reference sequence). CDR3 nucleotides: TGTGCCTGGAGTGGGACAGGGGCCGCGGTCGTCCACTTT. It translates to CAWSGTGAAVVHF.

This clone has more than one count but fewer than ten. The chain has TRBV12-3 or TRBV12-4 and TRBJ2-1, with D unclear. The CDR3 loop spans 16 amino acids. Trimming left V 7 bases short and J 6 bases short, with 22 bases between. Written as DNA, the CDR3 is TGTGCCAGCACCAAATCCGGGCCATCTCTACGCAATGAGCAGTTCTTC. Its protein product is CASTKSGPSLRNEQFF.

This clone was counted at least ten times. The same CDR3 also results from other DNA sequences found in this sample. The chain combines TRBV14 with TRBJ2-2; no clear D gene. CDR3 size: 13 residues. Deletions cut 4 bases from V and 6 bases from J, with 9 bases between. The germline V gene has CDR1 SGHDN and CDR2 FVKESK. The CDR3 spells CASSRNTAGELFF. CDR3 bases: TGTGCCAGCAGCCGGAACACAGCCGGGGAGCTGTTTTTT.

This clone showed up many times. V gene TRBV4-1 combines with J gene TRBJ1-2; D call uncertain. The V end lost 3 bases, the J end lost 3 bases, and 11 bases lay between the germline ends. This CDR3 has 14 amino acids. Germline loops: CDR1 MGHRA, CDR2 YSYEKL. Written as DNA, the CDR3 is TGCGCCAGCAGCCAGCACCCGGCAGACTATGGCTACACCTTC. This codes for CASSQHPADYGYTF.

In this sample, this clone turned up many times. Other DNA variants within this sample encode the same CDR3. The rearrangement joins TRBV20-1 to TRBJ2-1; 7 bases align to TRBD2. Germline V gene lookup returns CDR1 DFQATT and CDR2 SNEGSKA (reference sequence). This CDR3 has 13 residues. V trimming: 3 bases; J trimming: 9 bases; junction bases outside the gene matches: 8. The CDR3 coding sequence is TGCAGTGCTAGTCCCCGGACTAGTGGTGAGCAGTTCTTC. Translation gives CSASPRTSGEQFF.

There are many counts of this clone. This chain links TRBV4-3 with TRBJ2-3; D ambiguous. Between the trimmed V and J ends, which lost 1 base and 6 bases, there was a span of 14 bases. Germline V lookup: CDR1 LGHNA, CDR2 YSLEER. The CDR3 has 15 amino acids. Here the CDR3 reads CASSQGHPSKDTQYF. Written as DNA, the CDR3 is TGCGCCAGCAGCCAAGGACACCCAAGCAAGGATACGCAGTATTTT.

This clone was recorded a few times. The chain is built from TRBV20-1 and TRBJ1-1; 7 nucleotides align to TRBD1. Trimming removed 5 bases from V and 7 bases from J; junction bases left unmatched: 19. Germline loops: CDR1 DFQATT, CDR2 SNEGSKA (reference sequence). This CDR3 region has 16 residues. The CDR3 DNA is TGCAGTGCTCGTAGTGGGTTGAGGGGGCGGGATAGTGAAGCTTTCTTT. It translates to CSARSGLRGRDSEAFF.

In this sample, this clone turned up many times. V gene TRBV11-3 combines with J gene TRBJ2-1; perhaps TRBD2 as D (5 bases). In germline, CDR1 is SGHNT, CDR2 YENEEA. V was shortened by 1 base and J by 7 bases, with 11 bases between the two germline ends. This CDR3 region has 14 residues. As DNA, the CDR3 is TGTGCCAGCAGCTTAGCCAATCAGCGGAATGAGCAGTTCTTC. Amino acids: CASSLANQRNEQFF.

Ten or more counts support this clone. The gene calls are TRBV19 and TRBJ1-3, with D possibly TRBD1 on 5 matching bases. This CDR3 contains 14 residues. The V gene lost 7 bases and the J gene lost 0 bases, with 10 bases spanning the gap. Looked up from germline, CDR1 is LNHDA and CDR2 is SQIVND (reference sequence). The CDR3 is CASTSGGSGNTIYF. The DNA for the CDR3 is TGTGCCAGTACCTCTGGGGGCTCTGGAAACACCATATATTTT.

This clone was seen many times. The J gene is TRBJ2-3, the V gene TRBV20-1; 14 nucleotides align to TRBD2. The V gene's germline CDR1 is DFQATT and CDR2 SNEGSKA (reference sequence). After removal of 6 bases from V and 7 bases from J, the junction contained 9 bases not matched to a gene. This CDR3 spans 15 amino acids. In DNA form, the CDR3 reads TGCAGTGCGCCTAGACTAGCGGGAGGGGGAAATACGCAGTATTTT. Translating gives CSAPRLAGGGNTQYF.

By its share, this clone is medium-sized. The chain is built from TRBV6-1 and TRBJ2-5, with TRBD2 identical over 7 bases. Germline loops: CDR1 MNHNS, CDR2 SASEGT. Trimming at V came to 5 bases and at J to 0 bases, leaving 15 bases not matched to a gene. The CDR3 is 18 amino acids. In DNA, the CDR3 is TGTGCCAGCAGTCCTTATTGGGGGAGGGGCCCTTACCAAGAGACCCAGTACTTC. Its protein is CASSPYWGRGPYQETQYF.

This clone was counted only a few times. The final CDR3 position lacks the conserved phenylalanine or tryptophan, pointing to a likely read error. The DNA is omitted, as the CDR3 cannot be located on it reliably, and the CDR3 follows TCRdb's listing. The chain couples TRBV11-2 to TRBJ1-2; the D segment call TRBD1 is taken from the table without a DNA check. The CDR3 numbers 11 amino acids, ends counted. Germline lookup yields CDR1 SGHAT and CDR2 FQNNGV. This CDR3 is CASSTGQGPSL.

The chain uses TRBV12-3 or TRBV12-4 and TRBJ1-1; no definite D call. V was cut by 7 bases and J by 1 base, with 13 bases left in between. This CDR3 contains 14 residues. CDR3 protein: CASTENRKNTEAFF. The CDR3 DNA is TGTGCCAGCACCGAGAACCGAAAGAACACTGAAGCTTTCTTT.

This clone was detected only once. The CDR3 carries no conserved terminal phenylalanine or tryptophan, so it likely arises from a read error. Because the CDR3's place on the DNA is in doubt, the DNA is left out and the CDR3 is given as listed by TCRdb. The genes are TRBV18 and TRBJ1-1; TRBD1 is taken as the D call from the table, unchecked against the DNA. Including both end residues, the CDR3 is 14 amino acids long. CDR1 KGHSH and CDR2 LQKENI come from the germline V gene. CDR3 region: CASSGGGIGTEAVL.

With regard to this clone: It may be a read error: a sequence one base away is much more abundant. The J gene is TRBJ2-1, the V gene TRBV3-1, with D unresolved. This CDR3 has 13 amino acids. Germline V gives CDR1 LGHDT, CDR2 YNNKEL (reference sequence). CDR3 loop: CASSLGTVDDQFF. The CDR3 nucleotides read TGTGCCAGCAGCCTCGGAACGGTCGATGATCAGTTCTTC.

Only a few counts were recorded for this clone. A read error may be the cause here, since a much bigger clone is one base away. The chain is built from TRBV28 and TRBJ1-2; D is unresolved. The CDR3 runs to 15 residues. Germline V gene data show CDR1 as MDHEN and CDR2 as SYDVKM. V was cut by 6 bases and J by 8 bases, with 22 bases left in between. Here the CDR3 DNA reads TGTGCCAGCAGCCCCTCCAGTTCCACTCTGGGGGGCTACACCTTC. Protein sequence: CASSPSSSTLGGYTF.

Concerning this clone: One junction end does not reproduce the germline sequence, and a read error may be involved. CDR3: CASSVSNQPQLF. The CDR3 nucleotides are TGTGCCAGCAGTGTGAGCAATCAGCCCCAACTGTTT. This chain links TRBV28 with TRBJ1-5; no reliable D call. Germline-derived CDR1 and CDR2 are MDHEN and SYDVKM. The CDR3 extends over 12 amino acids. The entire variable domain, with the rest obtained from reference TRBV28 and TRBJ1-5, is as follows: DVKVTQSSRYLVKRTGEKVFLECVQDMDHENMFWYRQDPGLGLRLIYFSYDVKMKEKGDIPEGYSVSREKKERFSLILESASTNQTSMYLCASSVSNQPQLFGDGTRLSIL.

At least ten counts were recorded for this clone. The chain recombines TRBV7-3 with TRBJ1-6; D gene unclear. Germline V gene data show CDR1 as SGHTA and CDR2 as FQGTGA. The CDR3 runs to 13 residues. Trimming took off 2 bases at V and 5 bases at J, with 4 bases between the two ends. The CDR3: CASSLDNNSPLHF. CDR3 nucleotides: TGTGCCAGCAGCTTAGATAATAATTCACCCCTCCACTTT.

The chain's CDR3 is CSARAGDRINYGYTF. As DNA, the CDR3 is TGCAGTGCTAGAGCCGGAGACAGGATTAACTATGGCTACACCTTC. J is TRBJ1-2 and V is TRBV20-1; D perhaps matches TRBD1 (6 bases). Germline assignment: CDR1 DFQATT and CDR2 SNEGSKA (reference sequence). The CDR3 consists of 15 residues. V lost 1 base, J lost 1 base, and 13 bases lay in between.

This clone has at least ten counts. V and J are TRBV9 and TRBJ1-5; unclear D gene. CDR1 and CDR2 from the germline V gene are SGDLS and YYNGEE. The CDR3 covers 15 residues. Trimming took off 3 bases at V and 1 base at J, with 11 bases between the two ends. CDR3 in DNA: TGTGCCAGCAGCGGACCCGGGAACAGCAATCAGCCCCAGCATTTT. It yields the protein CASSGPGNSNQPQHF.

This clone was detected ten times or more. One end of the junction fails to match germline, which may point to a read error. The chain carries TRBV9 and TRBJ2-7, with 7 nucleotides matching TRBD1. CDR1 SGDLS and CDR2 YYNGEE come from the germline V gene. This CDR3 region has 15 residues. Here the CDR3 DNA reads TGTGCCAGCAGCGCCGAGGGGACAGCCTCCTGCGAGCAGTACTTC. Its protein is CASSAEGTASCEQYF.

This clone was counted ten times or more. This sequence joins TRBV20-1 and TRBJ2-1; TRBD2 agrees at 10 bases. The V and J ends lost 6 bases and 0 bases, in that order; junction bases with no gene match: 5. The CDR3 has 15 amino acids. CDR1 is DFQATT, CDR2 SNEGSKA, per germline (reference sequence). In nucleotides, the CDR3 is TGCAGTGCCAAGTCTAGCGGGAGCTCCTACAATGAGCAGTTCTTC. Amino acids: CSAKSSGSSYNEQFF.